The rows below give T cell receptor beta chains drawn from one sample of a study of vaccination effects on CD4 cells after COVID-19. Their specific antigens are unknown. Produced via immunoSEQ multiplex PCR; TCRdb's table is partial and in-frame only. The data contain about 70,000 clones, 60% to 75% of them singletons. Specimen: CD4+ T cells from PBMCs cultured with HIV peptides, collected before COVID-19 vaccination. The receptors come from a human donor who had a prior SARS-CoV-2 infection. The CDR3 runs from the conserved cysteine through the conserved F or W. Each record gives: J gene, D gene, clone size, V gene, CDR3 DNA, CDR3 protein. D genes are given only for firm matches. Clone size is given for some rows only: seen once, a few or many times, or a class if the clone is expanded.

J: TRBJ1-4
D: .
size: .
V: TRBV5-8
DNA: TGTGCCAGCAGCTTGGCTCAGCAGGGGACTAATGAAAAACTGTTTTTT
CDR3: CASSLAQQGTNEKLFF

J: TRBJ1-2
D: TRBD1
size: .
V: TRBV5-4
DNA: TGTGCCAGCAGCTTGGCGGGACAGGGGGCGCAGGGCTACACCTTC
CDR3: CASSLAGQGAQGYTF

J: TRBJ1-5
D: .
size: .
V: TRBV2
DNA: TGTGCCAGCAGTGAGGCGTACGGGACACAGGGAGAACAGCCCCAGCATTTT
CDR3: CASSEAYGTQGEQPQHF

J: TRBJ1-1
D: .
size: .
V: TRBV3-1/TRBV3-2
DNA: TGTGCCAGCAGCCAGCACGGGGTTAGCACTGAAGCTTTCTTT
CDR3: CASSQHGVSTEAFF

J: TRBJ2-1
D: .
size: .
V: TRBV5-1
DNA: TGCGCCAGCAGCCCCGACGGACACACCTCCTACAATGAGCAGTTCTTC
CDR3: CASSPDGHTSYNEQFF

J: TRBJ2-2
D: TRBD2
size: .
V: TRBV11-3
DNA: TGTGCCAGCAGCTTATCGGCGGGGGCGAACACCGGGGAGCTGTTTTTT
CDR3: CASSLSAGANTGELFF

J: TRBJ2-1
D: .
size: .
V: TRBV9
DNA: TGTGCCAGCAGCGTAGAGGCGCGGGGGCACAATGAGCAGTTCTTC
CDR3: CASSVEARGHNEQFF

J: TRBJ2-1
D: TRBD2
size: .
V: TRBV7-8
DNA: TGTGCCAGCAGCTTAGGGGGACTGGCGGGGGTGGGGGAGCAGTTCTTC
CDR3: CASSLGGLAGVGEQFF

J: TRBJ1-2
D: .
size: .
V: TRBV5-4
DNA: TGTGCCAGCAGCTTGGCCTCGAAGGGTAACTATGGCTACACCTTC
CDR3: CASSLASKGNYGYTF

J: TRBJ2-1
D: TRBD2
size: .
V: TRBV7-8
DNA: TGTGCCAGCAGCTTAGTGTGGAGCGGGGGGGCTTCGTATGAGCAGTTCTTC
CDR3: CASSLVWSGGASYEQFF

J: TRBJ2-3
D: .
size: .
V: TRBV20-1
DNA: TGCAGTGCTAGTCCGGGAGGCACAGATACGCAGTATTTT
CDR3: CSASPGGTDTQYF

J: TRBJ2-3
D: .
size: .
V: TRBV18
DNA: TGTGCCAGCTCACCCTTCGCAGAGAGCACAGATACGCAGTATTTT
CDR3: CASSPFAESTDTQYF

J: TRBJ2-7
D: TRBD2
size: .
V: TRBV20-1
DNA: TGCAGTGCTAGTACGGTCGGGGGGGCCCGGGAGCAGTACTTC
CDR3: CSASTVGGAREQYF

J: TRBJ1-4
D: .
size: .
V: TRBV7-9
DNA: TGTGCCAGCAGCTTAGAGGCAGGGGTTGGTGAAAAACTGTTTTTT
CDR3: CASSLEAGVGEKLFF

J: TRBJ1-2
D: .
size: .
V: TRBV6-5
DNA: TGTGCCAGCATCCGGAGTGGGGGCGCAGGCTACACCTTC
CDR3: CASIRSGGAGYTF

J: TRBJ1-4
D: .
size: .
V: TRBV7-2
DNA: TGTGCCAGCAGCTTAGCGGGACTTCCGATGGAAAAACTGTTTTTT
CDR3: CASSLAGLPMEKLFF

J: TRBJ2-1
D: .
size: once
V: TRBV7-3
DNA: TGTGCCAGCAGCTTAAGGGGTTTGAGTAGCCTCAGCTCCTACAATGAGCAGTTCTTC
CDR3: CASSLRGLSSLSSYNEQFF

J: TRBJ2-3
D: TRBD2
size: .
V: TRBV27
DNA: TGTGCCAGCAGTTTATCCCTACGAGAGGGAGGGTTCACAGATACGCAGTATTTT
CDR3: CASSLSLREGGFTDTQYF

J: TRBJ1-1
D: .
size: .
V: TRBV30
DNA: TGTGCCTGGAGTGCCCTGGGGGCAGGGGCTTCAAGGAACACTGAAGCTTTCTTT
CDR3: CAWSALGAGASRNTEAFF

J: TRBJ2-1
D: TRBD2
size: .
V: TRBV7-2
DNA: TGTGCCAGCAGCCTAATGAGCGGGGGGGATGAGCAGTTCTTC
CDR3: CASSLMSGGDEQFF

J: TRBJ2-4
D: .
size: once
V: TRBV4-1
DNA: TGCGCCAGCAGCGCGGCAGACACAAACATTCAGTACTTC
CDR3: CASSAADTNIQYF

J: TRBJ2-2
D: TRBD1
size: .
V: TRBV11-3
DNA: TGTGCCAGCAGCTTAGAGGGCCGGGACAGGGGAGAGGTTGGCACCGGGGAGCTGTTTTTT
CDR3: CASSLEGRDRGEVGTGELFF

J: TRBJ1-4
D: .
size: .
V: TRBV4-2
DNA: TGTGCCAGCAGCTATACAAATGAAAAACTGTTTTTT
CDR3: CASSYTNEKLFF

J: TRBJ2-2
D: .
size: .
V: TRBV15
DNA: TGTGCCACCAGCAGAGATTTGGACACCGGGGAGCTGTTTTTT
CDR3: CATSRDLDTGELFF

J: TRBJ2-3
D: .
size: .
V: TRBV3-1/TRBV3-2
DNA: TGTGCCAGCAGCATAAGGCCCACAGGGAACAGAGATACGCAGTATTTT
CDR3: CASSIRPTGNRDTQYF

J: TRBJ2-1
D: TRBD2
size: .
V: TRBV28
DNA: TGTGCCAGCAGGACTAGCGGGAGGCCCAATGAGCAGTTCTTC
CDR3: CASRTSGRPNEQFF

J: TRBJ2-2
D: .
size: .
V: TRBV10-2
DNA: TGCGCCAGCAGTGATTTAGGAACCGGGGAGCTGTTTTTT
CDR3: CASSDLGTGELFF

J: TRBJ2-7
D: .
size: .
V: TRBV6-2/TRBV6-3
DNA: TGTGCCAGCAGTTACTCCCGTGAGCAGTACTTC
CDR3: CASSYSREQYF

J: TRBJ1-5
D: .
size: .
V: TRBV5-6
DNA: TGTGCCAGCAGCTTGCTCGGACAGCTCAATCAGCCCCAGCATTTT
CDR3: CASSLLGQLNQPQHF

J: TRBJ1-2
D: TRBD1
size: .
V: TRBV30
DNA: TGTGCCTGGGCCCTCGGGACAGGGTCTCATGGCTACACCTTC
CDR3: CAWALGTGSHGYTF

J: TRBJ1-1
D: TRBD1
size: .
V: TRBV5-8
DNA: TGTGCCAGCAGCCCGGACGACAGGGACACTGAAGCTTTCTTT
CDR3: CASSPDDRDTEAFF

J: TRBJ1-5
D: .
size: .
V: TRBV5-1
DNA: TGCGCCAGCAGCTTGGCAGGGGGCAATCAGCCCCAGCATTTT
CDR3: CASSLAGGNQPQHF

J: TRBJ2-2
D: TRBD2
size: few
V: TRBV19
DNA: TGTGCCAGTAGTATGACTAGCGGGGGGACCGGGGAGCTGTTTTTT
CDR3: CASSMTSGGTGELFF

J: TRBJ1-3
D: .
size: .
V: TRBV2
DNA: TGTGCCAGCAGTGAAGGGCAGGCGAACTCTGGAAACACCATATATTTT
CDR3: CASSEGQANSGNTIYF

J: TRBJ2-7
D: TRBD1
size: .
V: TRBV12-5
DNA: TGTGCTAGTGGTTCCGGGGACAGCCATAGGGACGAGCAGTACTTC
CDR3: CASGSGDSHRDEQYF

J: TRBJ2-5
D: TRBD2
size: .
V: TRBV25-1
DNA: TGTGCCAGCAGCCGACATAAGACTAGCGGGGGGGCAATGCCCCAGTACTTC
CDR3: CASSRHKTSGGAMPQYF

J: TRBJ2-3
D: TRBD1
size: .
V: TRBV7-3
DNA: TGTGCCAGCAGCTCAGGGGGCGCGTCGGATACGCAGTATTTT
CDR3: CASSSGGASDTQYF

J: TRBJ1-1
D: .
size: .
V: TRBV5-1
DNA: TGCGCCAGTGCCTCGGGCGACTCTGTTTACACTGAAGCTTTCTTT
CDR3: CASASGDSVYTEAFF

J: TRBJ1-1
D: .
size: once
V: TRBV6-5
DNA: TGTGCCAGCCAGACACGTATGAACACTGAAGCTTTCTTT
CDR3: CASQTRMNTEAFF

J: TRBJ1-3
D: .
size: .
V: TRBV5-4
DNA: TGTGCCAGCAGCTTGGAATCGGAGGACACCATATATTTT
CDR3: CASSLESEDTIYF

J: TRBJ1-6
D: .
size: few
V: TRBV5-1
DNA: TGCGCCAGCAGCTTGGAGACACAGCCCAATTCACCCCTCCACTTT
CDR3: CASSLETQPNSPLHF

J: TRBJ2-1
D: .
size: .
V: TRBV5-1
DNA: TGCGCCAGCAGCTTGAGAGGGAGTGAGCAGTTCTTC
CDR3: CASSLRGSEQFF

J: TRBJ2-1
D: .
size: .
V: TRBV6-5
DNA: TGTGCCAGCAGTTACTGGACAAACGCCAATGAGCAGTTCTTC
CDR3: CASSYWTNANEQFF

J: TRBJ2-7
D: TRBD2
size: .
V: TRBV4-1
DNA: TGCGCCAGCAGCCAAGGACTAGCGGTTACCTACGAGCAGTACTTC
CDR3: CASSQGLAVTYEQYF

J: TRBJ2-1
D: .
size: .
V: TRBV6-6
DNA: TGTGCCAGCAGTCCCCTCAACTACAATGAGCAGTTCTTC
CDR3: CASSPLNYNEQFF

J: TRBJ2-7
D: .
size: .
V: TRBV2
DNA: TGTGCCAGCAGTGCCGGGAGAGCCCGATACGAGCAGTACTTC
CDR3: CASSAGRARYEQYF

J: TRBJ2-5
D: TRBD1
size: .
V: TRBV27
DNA: TGTGCCAGCAGCGATATCAGGGGGTATCGCCAAGAGACCCAGTACTTC
CDR3: CASSDIRGYRQETQYF

J: TRBJ2-5
D: .
size: .
V: TRBV3-1/TRBV3-2
DNA: TGTGCCAGCAGCCAAGATAGGAAGGGGGGCTCAGAGACCCAGTACTTC
CDR3: CASSQDRKGGSETQYF

J: TRBJ2-3
D: .
size: .
V: TRBV7-3
DNA: TGTGCCAGCAGCTCAAAAGGACGGTCCTGGAGCACAGATACGCAGTATTTT
CDR3: CASSSKGRSWSTDTQYF

J: TRBJ1-1
D: .
size: .
V: TRBV20-1
DNA: TGCAGGGGGGCCCGCGGCACTGAAGCTTTCTTT
CDR3: CRGARGTEAFF

J: TRBJ2-1
D: .
size: few
V: TRBV20-1
DNA: TGCAGTGCTAGTGACGACACCTACAATGAGCAGTTCTTC
CDR3: CSASDDTYNEQFF

J: TRBJ2-3
D: TRBD2
size: .
V: TRBV6-5
DNA: TGTGCCAGCAGCCGCGGGGGGGGGCCGACAGATACGCAGTATTTT
CDR3: CASSRGGGPTDTQYF

J: TRBJ2-7
D: .
size: .
V: TRBV15
DNA: TGTGCCACCAGCAGAGTGTGGGACTACGAGCAGTACTTC
CDR3: CATSRVWDYEQYF

J: TRBJ1-4
D: .
size: .
V: TRBV4-1
DNA: TGCGCCAGCAGCCTGGAAGGGGGAACTAATGAAAAACTGTTTTTT
CDR3: CASSLEGGTNEKLFF

J: TRBJ2-7
D: .
size: .
V: TRBV6-5
DNA: TGTGCCAGCAGTTACAGGGTGGAGCTCGGTACCGAGCAGTACTTC
CDR3: CASSYRVELGTEQYF

J: TRBJ1-4
D: TRBD1
size: once
V: TRBV2
DNA: TGTGCCAGCAGTGAAGGACAGGGGCCTAATGAAAAACTGTTTTTT
CDR3: CASSEGQGPNEKLFF

J: TRBJ2-1
D: TRBD2
size: .
V: TRBV4-2
DNA: TGTGCCAGCAGCCAGGTGGGGACTAGCGTGGACAATGAGCAGTTCTTC
CDR3: CASSQVGTSVDNEQFF

J: TRBJ1-5
D: TRBD1
size: .
V: TRBV5-6
DNA: TGTGCCAGCAGCTCCGACAGGGCCCAGCCCCAGCATTTT
CDR3: CASSSDRAQPQHF

J: TRBJ1-1
D: .
size: .
V: TRBV5-4
DNA: TGTGCCAGCAGCTTGTCCGGAAGGTCGAACACTGAAGCTTTCTTT
CDR3: CASSLSGRSNTEAFF

J: TRBJ2-7
D: .
size: few
V: TRBV3-1/TRBV3-2
DNA: TGTGCCAGCAGCCAAGATCCCGGACGGCCTAGGGAGCAGTACTTC
CDR3: CASSQDPGRPREQYF